This TCR beta chain was identified in a study of T-cell memory formation after mild COVID-19. About the study: Clusters were largely donor specific. General study results and limits: Mostly located in CM and EM were contracting CD4+ clones, with contracting CD8+ clones located in EMRA.

On this clonotype itself: Its antigen is still unknown.

TCRdb re-called the 5' RACE reads with MiXCR, one entry per CDR3 protein. The top ten hold roughly an eighth of the sample, which has 450,000 to 650,000 distinct CDR3 sequences, about 20% seen once. Germline lookup yields CDR1 SGHRS and CDR2 YFSETQ. The CDR3 runs to 16 residues. V was trimmed by 4 bases and J by 1 base, leaving 14 bases between them. This chain links TRBV5-1 with TRBJ2-2; possibly TRBD1 for D (6 bases). The receptor was derived from an adult woman who had mild COVID-19 (a few samples of this study predate the infection). Cell type and time point are not known. Sequencing was carried out using PBMCs or a T cell subset sorted from them (not recorded which). The CDR3 protein is CASSHPGRGNTGELFF. The CDR3 nucleotides are TGCGCCAGCAGCCACCCTGGCAGGGGGAACACCGGGGAGCTGTTTTTT.